One and the same sample provided the 16 T cell receptor beta chains below, sequenced in a study of cytomegalovirus exposure and HLA in healthy donors. The study ran its PCR with 60 Vbeta and 13 Jbeta primers. The repertoire was sequenced with immunoSEQ multiplex PCR; TCRdb's copy has only in-frame clones and lacks some. Of 180,000 or so clones listed, 80% to 90% are singletons. The sequenced sample consisted of PBMCs. Receptors were obtained from a man aged 18 to 29 in good health and CMV-seropositive.

The count of this clone is one. The chain joins TRBV7-8 to TRBJ2-2; TRBD1 matches at 8 bases. Germline values: CDR1 SGHVS, CDR2 FQNEAQ. This CDR3 comprises 16 residues. With 5 bases clipped from V and 4 bases from J, the junction kept 9 bases outside the gene matches. CDR3 loop: CASSHNQGAFTGELFF. The DNA for the CDR3 is TGTGCCAGCAGCCACAATCAGGGGGCTTTCACCGGGGAGCTGTTTTTT.

J is TRBJ1-3 and V is TRBV30; 8 bases are shared with TRBD1. V was clipped by 6 bases and J by 0 bases; unmatched bases: 16. The germline gives CDR1 GTSNPN, CDR2 SVGIG (reference sequence). The CDR3 sequence is 18 residues long. The CDR3 spells CACQRDRGFTFSGNTIYF. The CDR3 region has the DNA TGTGCCTGTCAACGAGACAGGGGATTCACTTTCTCTGGAAACACCATATATTTT.

The chain uses TRBV7-3 and TRBJ2-1; 7 bases align to TRBD1. Germline V gene sequence: CDR1 SGHTA, CDR2 FQGTGA. V lost 4 bases and J lost 5; bases outside the gene matches: 2. The CDR3 is 13 amino acids. In DNA, the CDR3 is TGTGCCAGCAGCTATGACAGGGACAATGAGCAGTTCTTC. Translation: CASSYDRDNEQFF.

The chain combines TRBV21-1 with TRBJ1-2; TRBD1 is the table's D call and was not checked against the DNA. TRBV21-1 is a pseudogene segment. The length of the CDR3 is 16 residues. The CDR3 coding sequence is TGTGCCAGCAGCAAAGCGCTGGGGACAGGGGGCTATGGCTACACCTTC. This gives the protein CASSKALGTGGYGYTF.

This chain links TRBV7-2 with TRBJ1-2; the D is unclear. The CDR3 runs 14 residues. Trimming removed 5 bases from V and 8 bases from J, with 18 bases in between. Per germline, CDR1 SGHTA and CDR2 FQGNSA. The chain's CDR3 is CASSPRAVPGGYTF. DNA for the CDR3: TGTGCCAGCAGCCCACGAGCGGTTCCCGGGGGCTACACCTTC.

The chain is built from TRBV18 and TRBJ1-3; unclear D gene. Germline V lookup: CDR1 KGHSH, CDR2 LQKENI. The germline V and J ends were trimmed by 3 bases and 0 bases, with 15 bases remaining between them. The CDR3 length is 17 residues. As DNA, the CDR3 is TGTGCCAGCTCACCGGCAAAAGGCGAGGGCTCTGGAAACACCATATATTTT. Protein sequence: CASSPAKGEGSGNTIYF.

The chain combines TRBV5-1 with TRBJ1-2, with TRBD1 identical over 8 bases. Germline trimming cut 5 bases from V and 9 bases from J; bases unmatched to any gene: 6. The CDR3 is 12 amino acids. Germline-derived CDR1 and CDR2 are SGHRS and YFSETQ. This CDR3 is CASRGDRRSYTF. CDR3 coding DNA: TGCGCCAGCAGGGGGGACAGGCGAAGCTACACCTTC.

The J gene is TRBJ1-5, the V gene TRBV7-9, with 8 bases lining up with TRBD1. Unmatched junction bases numbered 10, after V lost 9 bases and J lost 3 bases. The length of the CDR3 is 15 residues. The germline V gene encodes CDR1 SEHNR and CDR2 FQNEAQ (reference sequence). The CDR3 region is CARSDRGEVNQPQHF. The CDR3 DNA is TGTGCCAGATCCGACAGGGGAGAGGTCAATCAGCCCCAGCATTTT.

About this clone itself: One end of the junction varies from germline; a read error may be responsible. The chain joins TRBV30 to TRBJ2-7; D may be TRBD1 (6 bases). CDR3 length: 14 residues. Germline V lookup: CDR1 GTSNPN, CDR2 SVGIG (reference sequence). CDR3 loop: CAWNTGWTAHAIRF. CDR3 DNA sequence: TGTGCCTGGAACACAGGGTGGACAGCCCACGCGATTCGTTTC.

This chain connects TRBV4-1 to TRBJ2-3, with D possibly TRBD2 on 6 matching bases. Looked up from germline, CDR1 is MGHRA and CDR2 is YSYEKL. This CDR3 has 16 residues. The ends were cut back, 1 base at V and 1 base at J, with 12 bases in the middle. In nucleotides, the CDR3 is TGCGCCAGCAGCCAAGTTCCAGGCGGGGGCACAGATACGCAGTATTTT. Its translation: CASSQVPGGGTDTQYF.

The chain has TRBV5-4 and TRBJ2-4; the match to TRBD1 covers 7 bases. CDR1 is SGHNT and CDR2 is YYREEE in the germline V gene (reference sequence). The CDR3 has 14 amino acids. J lost 7 bases, V lost 4 bases, and 8 bases had no gene match. In DNA form, the CDR3 reads TGTGCCAGCAGCCAACAGGGGCGCGTTAACATTCAGTACTTC. Translating it yields CASSQQGRVNIQYF.

The V and J genes are TRBV27 and TRBJ1-2; unclear D gene. Trimming shortened V by 2 bases and J by 5 bases, and 15 bases separated the two germline ends. Per germline, CDR1 MNHEY and CDR2 SMNVEV (reference sequence). The CDR3 extends over 15 amino acids. CDR3 protein: CASSLGPGALYGYTF. The CDR3 coding sequence is TGTGCCAGCAGTTTAGGGCCAGGTGCGTTGTATGGCTACACCTTC.

The chain couples TRBV7-2 to TRBJ2-7; D perhaps matches TRBD2 (6 bases). Germline V lookup: CDR1 SGHTA, CDR2 FQGNSA. This CDR3 region has 15 residues. V was clipped by 1 base and J by 7 bases, with 17 bases between them. DNA for the CDR3: TGTGCCAGCAGCTTAGGGTGGTCGGGGGTGGGGGAGCAGTACTTC. Translated, it gives CASSLGWSGVGEQYF.

The chain links TRBV5-1 to TRBJ1-3; TRBD1 matches at 11 bases. The V gene's germline CDR1 is SGHRS and CDR2 YFSETQ. J was trimmed by 2 bases and V by 5 bases; bases with no gene match: 9. The CDR3 is 17 amino acids. In DNA form, the CDR3 reads TGCGCCAGCAGGGACGGACAGGGGGCGAGTCCTGGAAACACCATATATTTT. Translating it yields CASRDGQGASPGNTIYF.

The gene calls are TRBV4-1 and TRBJ1-2; TRBD1 matches 7 bases. Germline CDR1 MGHRA, CDR2 YSYEKL. After removal of 2 bases from V and 0 bases from J, the junction contained 3 bases not matched to a gene. The CDR3 runs to 15 residues. The CDR3 DNA reads as TGCGCCAGCAGCCAACGGACAGGATCTAACTATGGCTACACCTTC. Encoded protein: CASSQRTGSNYGYTF.

The gene calls are TRBV11-2 and TRBJ2-5; 11 bases are shared with TRBD2. This CDR3 region has 15 residues. The trim removed 5 bases at V and 5 bases at J, leaving 7 bases unmatched. Per germline, CDR1 SGHAT and CDR2 FQNNGV. CDR3 loop: CASSPGTSGRETQYF. CDR3 in DNA: TGTGCCAGCAGCCCCGGGACTAGCGGTCGGGAGACCCAGTACTTC.